These 18 T cell receptor beta chains were sequenced from one sample in a study of blood T cell repertoires in COVID-19 (dated by TCRdb to about 2020). The library was made by the immunoSEQ multiplex PCR assay. What TCRdb holds here is the immuneACCESS table cut down to in-frame rearrangements. Part of the clones is not present; checked against another copy, under half of the missing clones reflect an unresolved V gene, and the others are unexplained. The sample profile shows around 170,000 clones; almost 85% of them were found once. The top ten clonotypes cover roughly 15% of the sample. Sequenced: peripheral blood. The receptors originated from a young man with active or convalescent COVID-19.

This chain uses TRBV6-5 with TRBJ2-3; D is perhaps TRBD2 (5 bases). Germline assignment: CDR1 MNHEY and CDR2 SVGAGI. The CDR3 runs 13 residues. The V end lost 7 bases, the J end lost 4 bases, and 12 bases lay between the germline ends. As DNA, the CDR3 is TGTGCCAGCACTCATGGGAGTTCAGATACGCAGTATTTT. Translated, it gives CASTHGSSDTQYF.

The J gene is TRBJ1-5, the V gene TRBV27; D might be TRBD1 (6 bases). The CDR3 is 14 residues long. The V end was cut by 2 bases, the J end by 6 bases, with 11 bases between. The germline CDR1 and CDR2 sequences are MNHEY and SMNVEV (reference sequence). The CDR3 DNA is TGTGCCAGCAGTTTAAACAGGGTTAGTCAGCCCCAGCATTTT. Amino acids: CASSLNRVSQPQHF.

The J gene is TRBJ2-7, the V gene TRBV2; TRBD1 matches at 9 bases. From germline, CDR1 is SNHLY and CDR2 FYNNEI. This CDR3 region has 13 residues. With V trimmed by 7 bases and J by 2 bases, 3 bases remained unmatched. The CDR3 nucleotides read TGTGCCAGCACCCGGGACAGGGCCTACGAGCAGTACTTC. It specifies CASTRDRAYEQYF. The variable domain in full, with the rest retrieved from reference TRBV2 and TRBJ2-7, is EPEVTQTPSHQVTQMGQEVILRCVPISNHLYFYWYRQILGQKVEFLVSFYNNEISEKSEIFDDQFSVERPDGSNFTLKIRSTKLEDSAMYFCASTRDRAYEQYFGPGTRLTVT.

The genes are TRBV5-5 and TRBJ2-3, with unresolved D. The CDR3 sequence is 16 residues long. Trimming removed 4 bases at V and 3 bases at J, with 18 bases between. Germline CDR1 SGHKS, CDR2 YYEKEE (reference sequence). DNA of the CDR3: TGTGCCAGCAGCCCTGGCGGTCTCCTCGGGACAGATACGCAGTATTTT. Translation: CASSPGGLLGTDTQYF.

V gene TRBV7-9 combines with J gene TRBJ2-1; a weak D match, TRBD2 (5 bases). The CDR3 covers 15 residues. Trimming took 5 bases from V and 3 from J, leaving 14 bases between them. The germline CDR1 and CDR2 sequences are SEHNR and FQNEAQ (reference sequence). CDR3 amino acids: CASSLGVGNYNEQFF. CDR3 coding DNA: TGTGCCAGCAGCCTCGGAGTCGGGAACTACAATGAGCAGTTCTTC.

The chain combines TRBV5-1 with TRBJ1-1; 9 bases are a match to TRBD1. J lost 5 bases, V lost 2 bases, and 7 bases had no gene match. Germline CDR1 reads SGHRS; CDR2 reads YFSETQ. The CDR3 is 15 residues long. The CDR3 DNA is TGCGCCAGCAGCTTTAGGACAGGGGAAAAAACTGAAGCTTTCTTT. Protein sequence: CASSFRTGEKTEAFF.

V is TRBV6-4 and J is TRBJ1-2; 7 positions match TRBD1. The CDR3 contains 13 residues. Per the germline V gene, CDR1 is MRHNA and CDR2 is SNTAGT. After removal of 5 bases from V and 7 bases from J, the junction contained 7 bases not matched to a gene. This chain's CDR3 is CASSISQGTGYTF. CDR3 nucleotide sequence: TGTGCCAGCAGTATCTCACAGGGGACTGGCTACACCTTC.

CDR3 amino acids: CATSPSLAASYEQYF. The DNA of the CDR3 is TGTGCCACCAGCCCTTCGCTAGCGGCAAGCTACGAGCAGTACTTC. V is TRBV15 and J is TRBJ2-7; TRBD2 aligns across 7 bases. The CDR3 length is 15 residues. Germline V gives CDR1 LNHNV, CDR2 YYDKDF (reference sequence). V lost 5 bases, J lost 3 bases, and 10 bases stayed unmatched.

The chain is built from TRBV11-3 and TRBJ2-3; the D gene is possibly TRBD1 (7 bases). CDR3 length: 16 amino acids. V lost 5 bases, J lost 0 bases, and 15 bases lay in between. Germline loops: CDR1 SGHNT, CDR2 YENEEA. The CDR3 bases are TGTGCCAGCAGCAACAGGGGAGGTGCTAGCACAGATACGCAGTATTTT. This gives the protein CASSNRGGASTDTQYF.

V gene TRBV30 combines with J gene TRBJ1-6; possible D gene TRBD1, 5 bases. Trimming pared 6 bases from V and 10 bases from J, leaving 13 bases between. The CDR3 length is 12 residues. The germline V gene has CDR1 GTSNPN and CDR2 SVGIG (reference sequence). Here the CDR3 DNA reads TGTGCCTGTGGGGCCGACAACTCACCCCTCCACTTT. This sequence encodes CACGADNSPLHF.

The chain uses TRBV10-1 and TRBJ1-1; D unresolved. Per the germline V gene, CDR1 is WNHNN and CDR2 is SYGVQD (reference sequence). The length of the CDR3 is 18 residues. Trimming pared 6 bases from V and 0 bases from J, leaving 23 bases between. The CDR3 spells CASSRLSNAGSMNTEAFF. CDR3 bases: TGCGCCAGCAGCCGATTGTCCAATGCGGGGTCAATGAACACTGAAGCTTTCTTT.

The chain links TRBV7-2 to TRBJ1-5, with TRBD1 matching 7 bases. The V gene's germline CDR1 is SGHTA and CDR2 FQGNSA. Germline trimming cut 2 bases from V and 3 bases from J; bases unmatched to any gene: 7. The CDR3 contains 16 residues. The CDR3 loop is CASSLSTGALNQPQHF. The CDR3 coding sequence is TGTGCCAGCAGCTTATCTACAGGGGCTCTCAATCAGCCCCAGCATTTT.

CDR3 sequence: CASRLSGAFNQPQHF. The DNA for the CDR3 is TGTGCCAGCAGGCTCAGCGGGGCGTTCAATCAGCCCCAGCATTTT. The chain joins TRBV27 to TRBJ1-5, with D possibly being TRBD1 (5 bases). The CDR3 covers 15 residues. Deletions cut 6 bases from V and 3 bases from J, with 15 bases between. CDR1 is MNHEY, CDR2 SMNVEV, per germline (reference sequence).

This rearrangement joins TRBV30 to TRBJ2-1; possible D gene TRBD2, 6 bases. The CDR3 has 15 amino acids. Germline-derived CDR1 and CDR2 are GTSNPN and SVGIG (reference sequence). V was cut by 1 base and J by 3 bases, with 13 bases left in between. For the CDR3, the DNA is TGTGCCTGGAGTGCCCCTAGCGCACGCTACAATGAGCAGTTCTTC. Translation: CAWSAPSARYNEQFF.

J is TRBJ2-1 and V is TRBV28; 9 nucleotides agree with TRBD2. The germline gives CDR1 MDHEN, CDR2 SYDVKM. V dropped 7 bases and J dropped 5; count of bases not matched to a gene: 12. The CDR3 has 16 residues. CDR3 DNA: TGTGCCAGCACAGGGGCTAGCGGGAAGTTCGACAATGAGCAGTTCTTC. This codes for CASTGASGKFDNEQFF. Filled out from reference TRBV28 and TRBJ2-1, the complete variable domain reads DVKVTQSSRYLVKRTGEKVFLECVQDMDHENMFWYRQDPGLGLRLIYFSYDVKMKEKGDIPEGYSVSREKKERFSLILESASTNQTSMYLCASTGASGKFDNEQFFGPGTRLTVL.

The chain is built from TRBV19 and TRBJ2-2, with D maybe TRBD1 (5 bases). This CDR3 contains 17 residues. CDR1 and CDR2 from the germline V gene are LNHDA and SQIVND (reference sequence). V was trimmed by 4 bases and J by 2 bases, leaving 17 bases between them. CDR3 in DNA: TGTGCCAGTAGTACCCCGGACACCACTATTAACACCGGGGAGCTGTTTTTT. Encoded protein: CASSTPDTTINTGELFF.

This chain uses TRBV6-1 with TRBJ2-3; TRBD2 agrees at 7 bases. This CDR3 is built from 17 residues. Germline assignment: CDR1 MNHNS and CDR2 SASEGT. V lost 2 bases to trimming and J lost 2 bases; unmatched junction nucleotides: 10. Here the CDR3 reads CASSERWGGAPTDTQYF. As DNA, the CDR3 is TGTGCCAGCAGTGAAAGGTGGGGGGGTGCTCCCACAGATACGCAGTATTTT.

The chain combines TRBV18 with TRBJ1-2; TRBD1 aligns across 9 bases. Trimming removed 4 bases from V and 4 bases from J; junction bases left unmatched: 4. In germline, CDR1 is KGHSH, CDR2 LQKENI. The CDR3 totals 14 residues. CDR3 bases: TGTGCCAGCTCACGGGACAGGGATACCTATGGCTACACCTTC. It is translated as CASSRDRDTYGYTF.